The rows below give T cell receptor beta chains drawn from one sample of a study of cytomegalovirus exposure and HLA in healthy donors. This table comes from immunoSEQ multiplex PCR, and its TCRdb copy is limited to in-frame clones, with some not included. The top ten clones hold less than 2.5% of a sample with 90,000 to 150,000 clones, under 90% of them seen once. The source material was PBMCs. The receptor source for this set is a woman between 35 and 50 years old in good health and CMV-seronegative. The CDR3 runs from the conserved cysteine through the conserved F or W. Each record gives: D gene, J gene, V gene, clone size, CDR3 length, CDR3 protein, CDR3 DNA. The D gene is left open where the match is weak. For some rows the clone size is stated as once, few or many, or as a class when expanded; others skip it.

D: TRBD2
J: TRBJ2-1
V: TRBV19
size: -
length: 15
CDR3: CASSITSGSTNEQFF
DNA: TGTGCCAGTAGTATAACTAGCGGGAGCACCAATGAGCAGTTCTTC

D: -
J: TRBJ1-2
V: TRBV6-5
size: -
length: 14
CDR3: CASSPSRDNYGYTF
DNA: TGTGCCAGCAGTCCCTCGCGGGATAACTATGGCTACACCTTC

D: -
J: TRBJ1-1
V: TRBV11-2
size: -
length: 14
CDR3: CASSPGWWNTEAFF
DNA: TGTGCCAGCAGCCCGGGGTGGTGGAACACTGAAGCTTTCTTT

D: TRBD1
J: TRBJ1-1
V: TRBV5-1
size: -
length: 16
CDR3: CASSLTGGGTNTEAFF
DNA: TGCGCCAGCAGCTTGACAGGGGGTGGAACGAACACTGAAGCTTTCTTT

D: TRBD2
J: TRBJ2-7
V: TRBV18
size: -
length: 17
CDR3: CASSPRSPAGARGEQYF
DNA: TGTGCCAGCTCACCGCGGTCCCCAGCGGGAGCCCGAGGGGAGCAGTACTTC

D: -
J: TRBJ2-5
V: TRBV1
size: -
length: 15
CDR3: CTSRRQGRGGETQYF
DNA: TGCACCAGCAGAAGACAAGGTCGGGGTGGAGAGACCCAGTACTTC

D: TRBD2
J: TRBJ2-3
V: TRBV30
size: -
length: 13
CDR3: CAWGRGFTDTQYF
DNA: TGTGCCTGGGGGCGGGGGTTCACAGATACGCAGTATTTT

D: TRBD2
J: TRBJ2-1
V: TRBV11-3
size: -
length: 14
CDR3: CASSPPGGYNEQFF
DNA: TGTGCCAGCTCCCCGCCGGGGGGCTACAATGAGCAGTTCTTC

D: TRBD1
J: TRBJ2-2
V: TRBV4-2
size: -
length: 15
CDR3: CASSKGQGDTGELFF
DNA: TGTGCCAGCAGCAAAGGACAGGGGGACACCGGGGAGCTGTTTTTT

D: TRBD1
J: TRBJ1-1
V: TRBV28
size: -
length: 17
CDR3: CASSLLTPQGANTEAFF
DNA: TGTGCCAGCAGTTTACTTACTCCACAGGGGGCGAACACTGAAGCTTTCTTT

D: TRBD2
J: TRBJ2-7
V: TRBV9
size: -
length: 13
CDR3: CASSVGGLGAQYF
DNA: TGTGCCAGCAGCGTTGGAGGACTAGGTGCGCAGTACTTC

D: TRBD1
J: TRBJ1-2
V: TRBV19
size: -
length: 14
CDR3: CASSMRQGAGGYTF
DNA: TGTGCCAGTAGTATGCGACAGGGGGCTGGCGGCTACACCTTC

D: TRBD2
J: TRBJ2-7
V: TRBV7-2
size: -
length: 14
CDR3: CASSFQAGDYEQYF
DNA: TGTGCCAGCAGCTTTCAAGCGGGAGACTACGAGCAGTACTTC

D: TRBD1
J: TRBJ1-2
V: TRBV6-1
size: -
length: 17
CDR3: CASSQGTAKVGTYGYTF
DNA: TGTGCCAGCAGTCAAGGGACAGCAAAGGTCGGAACGTATGGCTACACCTTC

D: TRBD1
J: TRBJ1-1
V: TRBV6-5
size: -
length: 14
CDR3: CASSTGALGTEAFF
DNA: TGTGCCAGCAGTACAGGGGCTTTGGGGACTGAAGCTTTCTTT

D: -
J: TRBJ2-3
V: TRBV5-4
size: -
length: 14
CDR3: CASSAQGYTDTQYF
DNA: TGTGCCAGCAGCGCACAGGGATACACAGATACGCAGTATTTT

D: -
J: TRBJ2-5
V: TRBV6-6
size: -
length: 14
CDR3: CASSRTESQETQYF
DNA: TGTGCCAGCAGTAGGACAGAAAGCCAAGAGACCCAGTACTTC

D: TRBD1
J: TRBJ1-1
V: TRBV10-2
size: -
length: 13
CDR3: CASTSTGASDAFF
DNA: TGCGCCAGCACCTCAACAGGGGCCTCCGACGCTTTCTTT

D: -
J: TRBJ2-4
V: TRBV2
size: -
length: 13
CDR3: CASLLDIGNIQYF
DNA: TGTGCCAGTCTCTTGGACATTGGGAACATTCAGTACTTC

D: -
J: TRBJ1-1
V: TRBV4-1
size: few
length: 13
CDR3: CASSQGRGWEAFF
DNA: TGCGCCAGCAGCCAAGGGCGGGGATGGGAAGCTTTCTTT

D: -
J: TRBJ2-7
V: TRBV5-4
size: -
length: 14
CDR3: CASSRGALGNEQYF
DNA: TGTGCCAGCAGCCGGGGGGCGTTGGGAAACGAGCAGTACTTC

D: TRBD1
J: TRBJ1-2
V: TRBV18
size: -
length: 15
CDR3: CASSPPDRGNYGYTF
DNA: TGTGCCAGCTCACCACCGGACAGGGGAAACTATGGCTACACCTTC

D: -
J: TRBJ1-2
V: TRBV5-6
size: -
length: 13
CDR3: CASSYQGNYGYTF
DNA: TGTGCCAGCAGCTATCAGGGGAACTATGGCTACACCTTC

D: TRBD1
J: TRBJ2-2
V: TRBV19
size: -
length: 16
CDR3: CASSTPGQGLSGEPFF
DNA: TGTGCCAGTAGTACCCCGGGACAGGGGTTATCCGGGGAGCCGTTTTTT

D: -
J: TRBJ1-3
V: TRBV19
size: -
length: 15
CDR3: CASRSGRSPGNTIYF
DNA: TGTGCCAGTAGATCCGGTCGGTCACCTGGAAACACCATATATTTT

D: TRBD1
J: TRBJ2-7
V: TRBV28
size: -
length: 15
CDR3: CASSTGTGQKHKQYF
DNA: TGTGCCAGCAGTACAGGGACAGGGCAAAAACACAAGCAGTACTTC

D: -
J: TRBJ1-4
V: TRBV19
size: -
length: 11
CDR3: CASSIEMRMFF
DNA: TGTGCCAGTAGTATAGAAATGCGGATGTTTTTT

D: -
J: TRBJ1-5
V: TRBV5-8
size: -
length: 15
CDR3: CASSLLRGGDQPQHF
DNA: TGTGCCAGCAGCTTGCTGAGAGGAGGGGATCAGCCCCAGCATTTT

D: TRBD1
J: TRBJ1-2
V: TRBV4-3
size: -
length: 15
CDR3: CASSQDGTGIYGYTF
DNA: TGCGCCAGCAGCCAAGACGGGACAGGGATATATGGCTACACCTTC

D: TRBD1
J: TRBJ2-1
V: TRBV9
size: -
length: 13
CDR3: CASSLRGNNEQFF
DNA: TGTGCCAGCAGCCTCAGGGGGAACAATGAGCAGTTCTTC

D: -
J: TRBJ1-1
V: TRBV2
size: -
length: 12
CDR3: CASSGTSPEAFF
DNA: TGTGCCAGCAGTGGGACATCCCCTGAAGCTTTCTTT

D: -
J: TRBJ2-5
V: TRBV6-6
size: -
length: 12
CDR3: CASSYSRETQYF
DNA: TGTGCCAGCAGTTACTCTAGAGAGACCCAGTACTTC

D: -
J: TRBJ2-1
V: TRBV7-3
size: -
length: 13
CDR3: CASSFSLENEQFF
DNA: TGTGCCAGCAGCTTTAGCCTAGAGAATGAGCAGTTCTTC

D: -
J: TRBJ2-7
V: TRBV7-9
size: -
length: 13
CDR3: CASSLGASDEQYF
DNA: TGTGCCAGCAGCCTGGGAGCTTCGGACGAGCAGTACTTC

D: TRBD1
J: TRBJ2-7
V: TRBV10-3
size: -
length: 15
CDR3: CAISSGQGGRYEQYF
DNA: TGTGCCATCAGTTCCGGACAGGGGGGGAGGTACGAGCAGTACTTC

D: TRBD1
J: TRBJ1-1
V: TRBV18
size: once
length: 15
CDR3: CASSPRTGGNTEAFF
DNA: TGTGCCAGCTCACCCCGGACAGGGGGGAACACTGAAGCTTTCTTT

D: TRBD2
J: TRBJ2-2
V: TRBV7-3
size: -
length: 17
CDR3: CASRPGSGGQVTGELFF
DNA: TGTGCCAGCAGACCGGGAAGCGGGGGGCAGGTGACCGGGGAGCTGTTTTTT

D: TRBD1
J: TRBJ1-6
V: TRBV27
size: once
length: 17
CDR3: CASQAVPRGPVGSPLHF
DNA: TGTGCCAGCCAGGCCGTTCCCAGGGGGCCTGTAGGCTCACCCCTCCACTTT

D: -
J: TRBJ2-5
V: TRBV7-8
size: -
length: 11
CDR3: CASSSRETQYF
DNA: TGTGCCAGCAGCTCCAGAGAGACCCAGTACTTC

D: TRBD1
J: TRBJ2-7
V: TRBV27
size: -
length: 13
CDR3: CASALGTAYEQYF
DNA: TGTGCCAGCGCCCTGGGGACAGCCTACGAGCAGTACTTC

D: -
J: TRBJ2-2
V: TRBV19
size: -
length: 19
CDR3: CASSSRQGMLTANTGELFF
DNA: TGTGCCAGTAGTAGTAGGCAGGGGATGTTAACCGCGAACACCGGGGAGCTGTTTTTT

D: -
J: TRBJ2-1
V: TRBV10-3
size: -
length: 15
CDR3: CAISVTTSSYNEQFF
DNA: TGTGCCATCAGTGTGACTACCAGCTCCTACAATGAGCAGTTCTTC

D: TRBD2
J: TRBJ2-7
V: TRBV18
size: -
length: 15
CDR3: CASSPRTSGIGEQYF
DNA: TGTGCCAGCTCACCCAGGACTAGCGGGATAGGGGAGCAGTACTTC

D: TRBD2
J: TRBJ2-5
V: TRBV6-5
size: -
length: 15
CDR3: CASSMRRGIKETQYF
DNA: TGTGCCAGCAGTATGAGGCGGGGGATCAAAGAGACCCAGTACTTC

D: -
J: TRBJ2-7
V: TRBV10-3
size: -
length: 14
CDR3: CAISESAGKYEQYF
DNA: TGTGCCATCAGTGAGTCAGCAGGGAAGTACGAGCAGTACTTC

D: -
J: TRBJ2-1
V: TRBV18
size: -
length: 15
CDR3: CASSPLAASYNEQFF
DNA: TGTGCCAGCTCACCACTAGCGGCATCCTACAATGAGCAGTTCTTC

D: -
J: TRBJ1-2
V: TRBV2
size: -
length: 14
CDR3: CASRAKQDNYGYTF
DNA: TGTGCCAGCAGAGCTAAACAGGATAACTATGGCTACACCTTC

D: -
J: TRBJ1-4
V: TRBV18
size: -
length: 15
CDR3: CASSPTQGTNEKLFF
DNA: TGTGCCAGCTCACCGACTCAGGGTACTAATGAAAAACTGTTTTTT